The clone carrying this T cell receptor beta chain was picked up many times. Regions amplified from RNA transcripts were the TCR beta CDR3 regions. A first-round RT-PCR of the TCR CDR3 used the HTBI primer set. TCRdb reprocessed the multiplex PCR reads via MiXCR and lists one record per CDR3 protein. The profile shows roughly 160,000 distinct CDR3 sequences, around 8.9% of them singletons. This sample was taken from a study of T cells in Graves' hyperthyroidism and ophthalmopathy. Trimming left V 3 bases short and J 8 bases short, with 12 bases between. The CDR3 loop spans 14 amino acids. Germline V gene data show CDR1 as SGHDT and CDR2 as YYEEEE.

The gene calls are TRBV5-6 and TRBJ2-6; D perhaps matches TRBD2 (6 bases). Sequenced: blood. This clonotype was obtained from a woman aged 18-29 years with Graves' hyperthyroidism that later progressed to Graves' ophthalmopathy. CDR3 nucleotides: TGTGCCAGCAGCTCGCCGGGACTCCCCAACGTCCTGACTTTC. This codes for CASSSPGLPNVLTF.